The next 9 T cell receptor beta chains were all read from a single sample in a study of human T cells and chemical hapten exposure. TCRdb re-called the RACE reads with MiXCR, one entry per CDR3 protein. The table records fewer than 150,000 distinct CDR3 sequences, around 11% of them present only once. The time point denotes: patch test 2, 6 weeks after DPC sensitization. Treatment denoted: therapeutic diphenylcyclopropenone sensitization with weekly scalp DPC. This material consisted of whole blood, taken in connection with sensitization to the hapten diphenylcyclopropenone (DPC). All receptors come from a woman between 45 and 65 years old with alopecia areata. Some clones in this sample may be carry-over from other donors' samples.

The gene calls are TRBV28 and TRBJ2-7, with 9 nucleotides matching TRBD2. CDR3 size: 18 residues. V was pared by 3 bases and J by 7 bases, with 19 bases of the junction left unmatched. Germline CDR1 MDHEN, CDR2 SYDVKM. CDR3 in amino acids: CASSFIGGAREGLYEQYF. The CDR3 DNA is TGTGCCAGCAGTTTTATTGGTGGGGCGCGGGAGGGCCTGTATGAGCAGTACTTC.

This chain links TRBV4-2 with TRBJ2-7; 10 bases are a match to TRBD2. In germline, CDR1 is LGHNA, CDR2 YNFKEQ. Losses at the gene ends were 4 bases for V and 5 bases for J; bases not matched to a gene: 5. This CDR3 is 14 amino acids long. The CDR3 is CASSRTSGTDEQYF. Here the CDR3 DNA reads TGTGCCAGCAGCCGAACTAGCGGGACCGACGAGCAGTACTTC.

The rearrangement links TRBV29-1 to TRBJ2-1; unclear D gene. Trimming left V 7 bases short and J 4 bases short, with 14 bases between. Germline-derived CDR1 and CDR2 are SQVTM and ANQGSEA. This CDR3 contains 13 residues. CDR3 in amino acids: CSASPPGYNEQFF. The DNA of the CDR3 is TGCAGCGCCAGCCCCCCCGGGTACAATGAGCAGTTCTTC.

The table lists this clonotype with many counts. V usage is TRBV20-1 and J usage is TRBJ2-2; D remains ambiguous. Germline lookup yields CDR1 DFQATT and CDR2 SNEGSKA (reference sequence). Trimming shortened V by 3 bases and J by 8 bases, and 13 bases separated the two germline ends. The CDR3 sequence is 13 residues long. The CDR3 reads CSASDTVTGELFF. The CDR3 region has the DNA TGCAGTGCTAGCGATACGGTCACTGGGGAGCTGTTTTTT.

In this sample, this clonotype turned up a few times. The genes are TRBV2 and TRBJ1-2; TRBD1 matches at 11 bases. There are 16 residues in the CDR3. The germline CDR1 and CDR2 sequences are SNHLY and FYNNEI. J was trimmed by 4 bases and V by 7 bases; bases with no gene match: 11. DNA for the CDR3: TGTGCCAGCACGCGGGACAGGGGGATATCTACCTATGGCTACACCTTC. It codes for CASTRDRGISTYGYTF.

The rearrangement links TRBV6-1 to TRBJ1-2, with D possibly matching TRBD1 (5 bases). V lost 4 bases and J 7 bases, leaving 16 bases between the germline ends. The CDR3 runs 14 residues. Germline values: CDR1 MNHNS, CDR2 SASEGT. The CDR3 here is CASSGVAGLAGYTF. The CDR3 region has the DNA TGTGCCAGCAGTGGGGTGGCAGGGCTTGCTGGCTACACCTTC.

Many counts were recorded for this clonotype. The rearrangement uses TRBV10-3 and TRBJ2-3; maybe TRBD2 (6 bases). The CDR3 runs to 15 residues. V was trimmed by 3 bases and J by 4 bases, leaving 14 bases between them. Germline CDR1 ENHRY, CDR2 SYGVKD. This CDR3 reads CAISDDRIAADTQYF. The CDR3 nucleotides read TGTGCCATCAGTGACGACCGGATAGCGGCAGATACGCAGTATTTT.

This chain links TRBV7-8 with TRBJ1-2; D not certain. V was shortened by 0 bases and J by 1 base, with 9 bases between the two germline ends. Germline V gives CDR1 SGHVS, CDR2 FQNEAQ. This CDR3 contains 15 residues. The chain's CDR3 is CASSLAYPDNYGYTF. The CDR3, as DNA: TGTGCCAGCAGCTTAGCGTATCCTGATAACTATGGCTACACCTTC.

This clonotype was seen a handful of times. The CDR3, as DNA: TGTGCCAGCAGTCTGACAGGGGTGAATGGCTACACCTTC. This translates into CASSLTGVNGYTF. This rearrangement joins TRBV12-3 or TRBV12-4 to TRBJ1-2; 8 bases agree with TRBD1. This CDR3 is 13 amino acids long. V lost 5 bases and J lost 6; bases outside the gene matches: 5.